These T cell receptor beta chains were read from a single sample in a study of graft-versus-host responses after intestinal transplantation. Method: immunoSEQ multiplex PCR; TCRdb's copy keeps in-frame clones and lacks some. The table records about 17,000 clones, less than 50% of them present only once. The sample consisted of alloreactive CD8+ T cells from a mixed lymphocyte reaction culture, taken before intestinal transplant. The receptors originated from a human patient who received an intestinal transplant. CDR3s include the opening cysteine and the closing phenylalanine or tryptophan. The order of the fields is CDR3 DNA, CDR3 protein, J gene, clone size, D gene, V gene, CDR3 length. The D gene is left open where the match is weak. Clone size is given for some rows only: seen once, a few or many times, or a class if the clone is expanded.

CDR3 DNA: TGTGCCAGCAGCCCAAATGGCGGCGAGCAGTACTTC; CDR3 protein: CASSPNGGEQYF; J gene: TRBJ2-7; clone size: few; D gene: NA; V gene: TRBV6-1; CDR3 length: 12
CDR3 DNA: TGTGCCAGCAGACCTACCCCGACAGGGACCTATGGCTACACCTTC; CDR3 protein: CASRPTPTGTYGYTF; J gene: TRBJ1-2; clone size: NA; D gene: TRBD1; V gene: TRBV6-1; CDR3 length: 15
CDR3 DNA: TGTGCCAGCAGTCCACCAGACAGGCGGAACACTGAAGCTTTCTTT; CDR3 protein: CASSPPDRRNTEAFF; J gene: TRBJ1-1; clone size: NA; D gene: NA; V gene: TRBV28; CDR3 length: 15
CDR3 DNA: TGCGCCAGCAGCCAGAGGGGGCCAGGATACACTGAAGCTTTCTTT; CDR3 protein: CASSQRGPGYTEAFF; J gene: TRBJ1-1; clone size: medium-sized; D gene: TRBD1; V gene: TRBV4-1; CDR3 length: 15
CDR3 DNA: TGTGCCAGCAGTTATGACAGCTACAATGAGCAGTTCTTC; CDR3 protein: CASSYDSYNEQFF; J gene: TRBJ2-1; clone size: few; D gene: NA; V gene: TRBV6-5; CDR3 length: 13
CDR3 DNA: TGTGCCAGCAGTTGGTCAGGGGACACTGAAGCTTTCTTT; CDR3 protein: CASSWSGDTEAFF; J gene: TRBJ1-1; clone size: few; D gene: NA; V gene: TRBV6-6; CDR3 length: 13
CDR3 DNA: TGCGCCAGCAGCATCGGGACTAGCGGGAGAAGGGTACAGTACTTC; CDR3 protein: CASSIGTSGRRVQYF; J gene: TRBJ2-7; clone size: NA; D gene: TRBD2; V gene: TRBV5-1; CDR3 length: 15
CDR3 DNA: TGTGCCAGCAGCTTAGCGTTCGGGGAGCTGTTTTTT; CDR3 protein: CASSLAFGELFF; J gene: TRBJ2-2; clone size: few; D gene: NA; V gene: TRBV7-9; CDR3 length: 12
CDR3 DNA: TGCGCCAGCAGTCAAGAAGCTAAGACAGGGCCGGAAAAAGCTTTCTTT; CDR3 protein: CASSQEAKTGPEKAFF; J gene: TRBJ1-1; clone size: NA; D gene: TRBD1; V gene: TRBV23-1; CDR3 length: 16
CDR3 DNA: TGTGCCAGCAGCTTAACCCGCTTACTAGCGCACTCCTACAATGAGCAGTTCTTC; CDR3 protein: CASSLTRLLAHSYNEQFF; J gene: TRBJ2-1; clone size: NA; D gene: TRBD2; V gene: TRBV11-2; CDR3 length: 18
CDR3 DNA: TGTGCCAGCAGTTCGGACGGAGCTAACTATGGCTACACCTTC; CDR3 protein: CASSSDGANYGYTF; J gene: TRBJ1-2; clone size: large; D gene: NA; V gene: TRBV27; CDR3 length: 14
CDR3 DNA: TGTGCCAGCAGTTCAGGGGCTGAAGCTTTCTTT; CDR3 protein: CASSSGAEAFF; J gene: TRBJ1-1; clone size: few; D gene: NA; V gene: TRBV6-4; CDR3 length: 11
CDR3 DNA: TGTGCCAGCAGTTTTACGAACGTCTACGAGCAGTACTTC; CDR3 protein: CASSFTNVYEQYF; J gene: TRBJ2-7; clone size: NA; D gene: NA; V gene: TRBV28; CDR3 length: 13
CDR3 DNA: TGCAGTGCACTTACACCGTACGAGCAGTACTTC; CDR3 protein: CSALTPYEQYF; J gene: TRBJ2-7; clone size: NA; D gene: NA; V gene: TRBV20-1; CDR3 length: 11
CDR3 DNA: TGTGCCAGTAGTATCCAACTTAGCTCCTACAATGAGCAGTTCTTC; CDR3 protein: CASSIQLSSYNEQFF; J gene: TRBJ2-1; clone size: few; D gene: NA; V gene: TRBV19; CDR3 length: 15
CDR3 DNA: TGTGCCAGCAGCTTCCCTATGTACGACGACCATTCGAACACCGGGGAGCTGTTTTTT; CDR3 protein: CASSFPMYDDHSNTGELFF; J gene: TRBJ2-2; clone size: NA; D gene: NA; V gene: TRBV7-9; CDR3 length: 19
CDR3 DNA: TGTGCCAGCAGCGACAACAGGGAAGCCTACGAGCAGTACTTC; CDR3 protein: CASSDNREAYEQYF; J gene: TRBJ2-7; clone size: few; D gene: NA; V gene: TRBV7-9; CDR3 length: 14
CDR3 DNA: TGTGCCAGCAACCGGGACAGGGCCCTCGGCGGGGAGCTGTTTTTT; CDR3 protein: CASNRDRALGGELFF; J gene: TRBJ2-2; clone size: medium-sized; D gene: TRBD1; V gene: TRBV7-9; CDR3 length: 15
CDR3 DNA: TGTGCCAGCTCACCACTACTGAGCAATTTCCTTTACAATGAGCAGTTCTTC; CDR3 protein: CASSPLLSNFLYNEQFF; J gene: TRBJ2-1; clone size: NA; D gene: NA; V gene: TRBV18; CDR3 length: 17
CDR3 DNA: TGTGCCAGCAGCCTAGGACTGGACTACGAGCAGTACTTC; CDR3 protein: CASSLGLDYEQYF; J gene: TRBJ2-7; clone size: few; D gene: NA; V gene: TRBV27; CDR3 length: 13
CDR3 DNA: TGTGCCAGCAGTTTACTCCGGGACAGGGCCGCGGAGCAGTACTTC; CDR3 protein: CASSLLRDRAAEQYF; J gene: TRBJ2-7; clone size: NA; D gene: TRBD1; V gene: TRBV28; CDR3 length: 15
CDR3 DNA: TGTGCCAGCAACCGCAGAGGGACGGGCTCTGGAAACACCATATATTTT; CDR3 protein: CASNRRGTGSGNTIYF; J gene: TRBJ1-3; clone size: few; D gene: NA; V gene: TRBV5-4; CDR3 length: 16
CDR3 DNA: TGTGCCAGCAGTTGGGACTCCTACAATGAGCAGTTCTTC; CDR3 protein: CASSWDSYNEQFF; J gene: TRBJ2-1; clone size: few; D gene: NA; V gene: TRBV27; CDR3 length: 13
CDR3 DNA: TGTGCCAGCAGTAGGGGGTTCACAGATACGCAGTATTTT; CDR3 protein: CASSRGFTDTQYF; J gene: TRBJ2-3; clone size: NA; D gene: NA; V gene: TRBV6-1; CDR3 length: 13
CDR3 DNA: TGCGCCAGCAGCCTAGGGACTAGCGGAGGCCCATTCTTGAGCTCCTACAATGAGCAGTTCTTC; CDR3 protein: CASSLGTSGGPFLSSYNEQFF; J gene: TRBJ2-1; clone size: NA; D gene: TRBD2; V gene: TRBV5-1; CDR3 length: 21
CDR3 DNA: TGCGCCAGCAGCTTGTCCGGGAGAGTTCGCTACGAGCAGTACTTC; CDR3 protein: CASSLSGRVRYEQYF; J gene: TRBJ2-7; clone size: NA; D gene: NA; V gene: TRBV5-1; CDR3 length: 15
CDR3 DNA: TGTGCCAGCAGTTCCCTCGCGGGGTCCTACGAGCAGTACTTC; CDR3 protein: CASSSLAGSYEQYF; J gene: TRBJ2-7; clone size: medium-sized; D gene: NA; V gene: TRBV6-5; CDR3 length: 14
CDR3 DNA: TGTGCCAGCAGTCCTTCAGGGTTACCTAACTATGGCTACACCTTC; CDR3 protein: CASSPSGLPNYGYTF; J gene: TRBJ1-2; clone size: NA; D gene: NA; V gene: TRBV6-1; CDR3 length: 15
CDR3 DNA: TGTGCCAGCAGCTTAGCCGCGATCTCCTACGAGCAGTACTTC; CDR3 protein: CASSLAAISYEQYF; J gene: TRBJ2-7; clone size: NA; D gene: NA; V gene: TRBV11-2; CDR3 length: 14
CDR3 DNA: TGTGCCAGCAGGGCAGGAACCCTTAGCACAGATACGCAGTATTTT; CDR3 protein: CASRAGTLSTDTQYF; J gene: TRBJ2-3; clone size: NA; D gene: NA; V gene: TRBV5-4; CDR3 length: 15
CDR3 DNA: TGTGCCAGCAGTGAAGCTATTCCGGGACCCAGAGAAACTCGGGAGACCCAGTACTTC; CDR3 protein: CASSEAIPGPRETRETQYF; J gene: TRBJ2-5; clone size: NA; D gene: NA; V gene: TRBV6-1; CDR3 length: 19
CDR3 DNA: TGTGCCAGCAGTTATTCTCAGAGCTCCTACAATGAGCAGTTCTTC; CDR3 protein: CASSYSQSSYNEQFF; J gene: TRBJ2-1; clone size: NA; D gene: NA; V gene: TRBV6-5; CDR3 length: 15
CDR3 DNA: TGTGCCAGCAGCTTGTGGGGAGGGCCCCAGCATTTT; CDR3 protein: CASSLWGGPQHF; J gene: TRBJ1-5; clone size: medium-sized; D gene: NA; V gene: TRBV5-4; CDR3 length: 12
CDR3 DNA: TGTGCCAGCAAGTTTCCCCGAGGCGGCACTGAAGCTTTCTTT; CDR3 protein: CASKFPRGGTEAFF; J gene: TRBJ1-1; clone size: NA; D gene: NA; V gene: TRBV21-1; CDR3 length: 14
CDR3 DNA: TGTGCCAGCAGTTGGACAGGGGGCAGCGCTGAAGCTTTCTTT; CDR3 protein: CASSWTGGSAEAFF; J gene: TRBJ1-1; clone size: NA; D gene: TRBD1; V gene: TRBV6-6; CDR3 length: 14
CDR3 DNA: TGTGCCAGCAGCTTCGGGAACTACGAGCAGTACTTC; CDR3 protein: CASSFGNYEQYF; J gene: TRBJ2-7; clone size: NA; D gene: NA; V gene: TRBV11-1; CDR3 length: 12
CDR3 DNA: TGTGCCAGCAGTTTGGGACAGGGAGCCTATGGCTACACCTTC; CDR3 protein: CASSLGQGAYGYTF; J gene: TRBJ1-2; clone size: NA; D gene: TRBD1; V gene: TRBV27; CDR3 length: 14
CDR3 DNA: TGTGCCAGCAGTTTGTTGGACCCTCGCGGAGATACGCAGTATTTT; CDR3 protein: CASSLLDPRGDTQYF; J gene: TRBJ2-3; clone size: once; D gene: NA; V gene: TRBV28; CDR3 length: 15
CDR3 DNA: TGCGCCAGCAGCCAAAATCGAGGGGACAAAACGTACAATGAGCAGTTCTTC; CDR3 protein: CASSQNRGDKTYNEQFF; J gene: TRBJ2-1; clone size: few; D gene: NA; V gene: TRBV4-1; CDR3 length: 17
CDR3 DNA: TGTGCCAGCAGCGTGGGGGGGAGCACAGATACGCAGTATTTT; CDR3 protein: CASSVGGSTDTQYF; J gene: TRBJ2-3; clone size: NA; D gene: TRBD2; V gene: TRBV9; CDR3 length: 14
CDR3 DNA: TGTGCCAGCTCACACGGTATTGAGCAGTTCTTC; CDR3 protein: CASSHGIEQFF; J gene: TRBJ2-1; clone size: NA; D gene: NA; V gene: TRBV18; CDR3 length: 11
CDR3 DNA: TGTGCCAGTAGTATCGGGACTAGCTCCTACAATGAGCAGTTCTTC; CDR3 protein: CASSIGTSSYNEQFF; J gene: TRBJ2-1; clone size: NA; D gene: TRBD2; V gene: TRBV19; CDR3 length: 15
CDR3 DNA: TGCGCCAGCAGCCTCCCTAGTACCGGGGAGCTGTTTTTT; CDR3 protein: CASSLPSTGELFF; J gene: TRBJ2-2; clone size: few; D gene: NA; V gene: TRBV4-1; CDR3 length: 13
CDR3 DNA: TGTGCCAGCAGTTTAGGGACTAGCGGGAGGAATGAGCAGTTCTTC; CDR3 protein: CASSLGTSGRNEQFF; J gene: TRBJ2-1; clone size: few; D gene: TRBD2; V gene: TRBV27; CDR3 length: 15
CDR3 DNA: TGTGCCAGCAGTGGGACAGGCGCCGGGGAGCTGTTTTTT; CDR3 protein: CASSGTGAGELFF; J gene: TRBJ2-2; clone size: NA; D gene: TRBD1; V gene: TRBV2; CDR3 length: 13
CDR3 DNA: TGTGCCAGCAGAGCCGCGGGTAATGAAAAACTGTTTTTT; CDR3 protein: CASRAAGNEKLFF; J gene: TRBJ1-4; clone size: few; D gene: NA; V gene: TRBV11-1; CDR3 length: 13